This TCR beta chain comes out of a study of blood T cell repertoires in COVID-19. About the study: The United States, Italy and Spain provided the acute and convalescent COVID-19 samples. PBMCs, B-cell-depleted T cells, or T cells provided the cDNA or gDNA that made up the material.

Participants came from about two dozen US areas, aged roughly 18 to 89 years. Cohort 3 donors were reported recovered after two negative PCRs, clearance, or symptom resolution. The CDR3 extends over 19 amino acids. Germline V CDR1 and CDR2: SGHTA, FQGTGA. The V end lost 1 base, the J end lost 2 bases, and 20 bases lay between the germline ends. Libraries were prepared by immunoSEQ multiplex PCR; TCRdb keeps only in-frame clonotypes and omits some of them. Among about 320,000 clones listed, 89% were seen once. The sample consisted of PBMCs or T cells enriched from blood (not recorded which). This receptor was identified in a man in his sixties who had recovered from COVID-19. This sequence joins TRBV7-3 and TRBJ2-2; D possibly corresponds to TRBD1 (6 bases). In DNA, the CDR3 is TGTGCCAGCAGCTTAAAATGGGTGGGCACAGGGACCAACACCGGGGAGCTGTTTTTT. Its translation is CASSLKWVGTGTNTGELFF.